This T cell receptor beta chain was obtained from a study of shared clonotypes between healthy human individuals. This clone was recorded only once. Its specificity is unknown. Samples underwent the assay at deep level. In the sorted-subset replicate PCRs, about 200 ng DNA, some 30,000 T cell genomes, was used. The repertoire was sequenced with immunoSEQ multiplex PCR; TCRdb's copy has only in-frame clones and lacks some. Of about 820,000 clones listed, 80% to 95% were seen once; the top ten hold about 24%. CD45RO-negative, CCR7-selected cells formed the naive CD8 fraction, which excluded terminally differentiated effector memory CD45RA+ cells. Overall study results and limits: With a few donors compared, about 5.2% of naive CD4 clonotypes were shared.

Germline V lookup: CDR1 SGDLS, CDR2 YYNGEE. With V trimmed by 6 bases and J by 8 bases, 13 bases remained unmatched. The CDR3 spans 15 residues. Sequences were obtained from naive CD8+ T cells sorted from blood. The rearrangement joins TRBV9 to TRBJ2-1; 8 bases align to TRBD2. The TCR sequence derives from a man in his thirties or forties in good health. CDR3 DNA sequence: TGTGCCAGCACTTCACTAGCGGCCCCCGGCGATGAGCAGTTCTTC. Protein product: CASTSLAAPGDEQFF.